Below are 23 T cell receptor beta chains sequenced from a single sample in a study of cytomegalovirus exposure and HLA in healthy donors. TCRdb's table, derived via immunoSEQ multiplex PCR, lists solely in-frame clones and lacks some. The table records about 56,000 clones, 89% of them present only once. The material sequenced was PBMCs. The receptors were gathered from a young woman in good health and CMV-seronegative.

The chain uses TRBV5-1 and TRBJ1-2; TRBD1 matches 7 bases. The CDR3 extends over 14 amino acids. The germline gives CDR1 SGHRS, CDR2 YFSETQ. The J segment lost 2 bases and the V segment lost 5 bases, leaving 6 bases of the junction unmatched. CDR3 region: CASRRDRENYGYTF. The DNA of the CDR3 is TGCGCCAGCAGACGGGACAGAGAAAACTATGGCTACACCTTC.

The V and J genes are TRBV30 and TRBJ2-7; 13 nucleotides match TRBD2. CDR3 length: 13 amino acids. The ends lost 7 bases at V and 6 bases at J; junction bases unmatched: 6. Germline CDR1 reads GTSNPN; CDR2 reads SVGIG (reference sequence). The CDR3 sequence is CASGLAGDSEQYF. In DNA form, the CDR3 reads TGTGCCTCAGGACTAGCGGGAGATAGCGAGCAGTACTTC.

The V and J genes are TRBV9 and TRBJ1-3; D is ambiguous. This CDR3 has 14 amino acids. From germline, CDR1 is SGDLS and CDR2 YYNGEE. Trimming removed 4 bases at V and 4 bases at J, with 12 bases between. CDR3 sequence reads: CASSSPSQGNTIYF. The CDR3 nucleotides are TGTGCCAGCAGCTCCCCCTCCCAGGGAAACACCATATATTTT. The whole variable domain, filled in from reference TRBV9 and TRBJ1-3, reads DSGVTQTPKHLITATGQRVTLRCSPRSGDLSVYWYQQSLDQGLQFLIQYYNGEERAKGNILERFSAQQFPDLHSELNLSSLELGDSALYFCASSSPSQGNTIYFGEGSWLTVV.

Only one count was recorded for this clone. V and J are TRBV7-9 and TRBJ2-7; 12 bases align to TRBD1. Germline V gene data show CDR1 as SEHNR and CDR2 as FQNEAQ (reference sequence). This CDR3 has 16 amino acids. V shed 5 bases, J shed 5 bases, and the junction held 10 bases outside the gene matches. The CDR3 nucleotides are TGTGCCAGCAGCCATAGGGGACAGGGGGCCTTAAACGAGCAGTACTTC. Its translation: CASSHRGQGALNEQYF.

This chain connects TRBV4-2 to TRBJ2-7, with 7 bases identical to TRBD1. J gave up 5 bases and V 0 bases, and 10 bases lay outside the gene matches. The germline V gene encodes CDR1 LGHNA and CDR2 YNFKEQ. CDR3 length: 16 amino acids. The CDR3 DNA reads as TGTGCCAGCAGCCAAGAACAACAGGGGTGGACCAACGAGCAGTACTTC. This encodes CASSQEQQGWTNEQYF.

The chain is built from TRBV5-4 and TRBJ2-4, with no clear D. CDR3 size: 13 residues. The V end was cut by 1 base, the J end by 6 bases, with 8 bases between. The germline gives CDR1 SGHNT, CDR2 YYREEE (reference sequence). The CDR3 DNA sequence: TGTGCCAGCAGCTTGAGCACAGCAAACATTCAGTACTTC. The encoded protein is CASSLSTANIQYF.

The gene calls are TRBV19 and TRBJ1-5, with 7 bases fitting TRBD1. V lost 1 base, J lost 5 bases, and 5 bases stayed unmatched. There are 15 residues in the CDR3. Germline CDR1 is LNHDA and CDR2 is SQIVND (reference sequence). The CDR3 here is CASSIVLDRYQPQHF. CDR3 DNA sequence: TGTGCCAGTAGTATAGTCCTGGACAGGTATCAGCCCCAGCATTTT.

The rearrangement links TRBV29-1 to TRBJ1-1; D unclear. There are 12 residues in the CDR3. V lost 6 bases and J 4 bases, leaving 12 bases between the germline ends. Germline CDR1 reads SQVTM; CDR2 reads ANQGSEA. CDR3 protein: CSVGWRGTEAFF. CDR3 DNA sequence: TGCAGCGTAGGCTGGCGGGGCACTGAAGCTTTCTTT.

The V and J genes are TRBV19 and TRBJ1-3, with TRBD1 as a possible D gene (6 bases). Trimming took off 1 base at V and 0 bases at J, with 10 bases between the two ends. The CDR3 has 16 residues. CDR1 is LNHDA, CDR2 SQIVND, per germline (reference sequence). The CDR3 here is CASSIGSRGSGNTIYF. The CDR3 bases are TGTGCCAGTAGTATAGGGAGCAGGGGCTCTGGAAACACCATATATTTT.

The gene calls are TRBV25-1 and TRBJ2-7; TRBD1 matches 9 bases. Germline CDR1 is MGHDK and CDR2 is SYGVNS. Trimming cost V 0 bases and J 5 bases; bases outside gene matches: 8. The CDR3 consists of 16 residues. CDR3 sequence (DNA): TGTGCCAGCAGTGAATACGGCACAGGGGGCCCCGACGAGCAGTACTTC. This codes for CASSEYGTGGPDEQYF.

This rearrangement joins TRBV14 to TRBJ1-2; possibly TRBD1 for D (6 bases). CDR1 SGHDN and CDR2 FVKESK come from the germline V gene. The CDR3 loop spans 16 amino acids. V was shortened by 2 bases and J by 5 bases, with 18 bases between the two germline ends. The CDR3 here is CASSQYYTGTPYGYTF. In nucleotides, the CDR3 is TGTGCCAGCAGCCAATATTATACCGGGACACCATATGGCTACACCTTC. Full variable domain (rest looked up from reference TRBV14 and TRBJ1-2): EAGVTQFPSHSVIEKGQTVTLRCDPISGHDNLYWYRRVMGKEIKFLLHFVKESKQDESGMPNNRFLAERTGGTYSTLKVQPAELEDSGVYFCASSQYYTGTPYGYTFGSGTRLTVV.

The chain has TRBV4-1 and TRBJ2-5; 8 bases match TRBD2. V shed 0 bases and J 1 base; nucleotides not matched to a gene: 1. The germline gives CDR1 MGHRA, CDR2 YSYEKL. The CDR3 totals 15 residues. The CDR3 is CASSQESGGQETQYF. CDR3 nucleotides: TGCGCCAGCAGCCAAGAAAGCGGGGGCCAAGAGACCCAGTACTTC.

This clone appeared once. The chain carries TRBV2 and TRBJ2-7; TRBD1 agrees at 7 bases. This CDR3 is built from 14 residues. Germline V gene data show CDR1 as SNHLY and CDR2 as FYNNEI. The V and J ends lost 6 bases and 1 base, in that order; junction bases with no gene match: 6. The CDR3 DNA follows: TGTGCCAGCAGGACAGGGAGTGGATCCTACGAGCAGTACTTC. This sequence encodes CASRTGSGSYEQYF.

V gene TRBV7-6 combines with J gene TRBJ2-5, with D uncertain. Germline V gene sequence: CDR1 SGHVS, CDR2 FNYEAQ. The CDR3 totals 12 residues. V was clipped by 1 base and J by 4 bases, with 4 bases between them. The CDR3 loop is CASSLGAETQYF. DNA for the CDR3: TGTGCCAGCAGCTTAGGCGCAGAGACCCAGTACTTC.

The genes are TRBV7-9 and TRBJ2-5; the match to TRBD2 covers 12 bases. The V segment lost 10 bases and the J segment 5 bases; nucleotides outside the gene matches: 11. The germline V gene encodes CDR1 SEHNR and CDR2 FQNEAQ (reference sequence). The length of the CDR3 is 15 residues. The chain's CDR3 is CAIRGTSGYGETQYF. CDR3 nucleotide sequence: TGTGCCATCCGGGGGACTAGCGGGTACGGGGAGACCCAGTACTTC.

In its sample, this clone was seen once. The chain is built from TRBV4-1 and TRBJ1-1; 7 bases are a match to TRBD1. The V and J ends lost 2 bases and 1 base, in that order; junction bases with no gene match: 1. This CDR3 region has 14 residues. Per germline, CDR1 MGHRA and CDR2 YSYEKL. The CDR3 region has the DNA TGCGCCAGCAGCCAACCAGGGGGGAACACTGAAGCTTTCTTT. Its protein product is CASSQPGGNTEAFF.

The CDR3 DNA sequence: TGTGCCGGGCGGGACAGCCATATGAACACTGAAGCTTTCTTT. Translating it yields CAGRDSHMNTEAFF. The V gene is TRBV19, the J gene TRBJ1-1; 7 bases map to TRBD1. The germline gives CDR1 LNHDA, CDR2 SQIVND (reference sequence). This CDR3 has 14 residues. J lost 0 bases, V lost 11 bases, and 9 bases had no gene match.

The CDR3 DNA reads TGTGCCAGCAGTACAGGGGAGAAATATGGCGAGCAGTACTTC. Protein sequence: CASSTGEKYGEQYF. The V call is TRBV5-4, the J call TRBJ2-7; 7 bases fit TRBD1. Losses at the gene ends were 5 bases for V and 6 bases for J; bases not matched to a gene: 11. Germline assignment: CDR1 SGHNT and CDR2 YYREEE (reference sequence). The CDR3 spans 14 residues.

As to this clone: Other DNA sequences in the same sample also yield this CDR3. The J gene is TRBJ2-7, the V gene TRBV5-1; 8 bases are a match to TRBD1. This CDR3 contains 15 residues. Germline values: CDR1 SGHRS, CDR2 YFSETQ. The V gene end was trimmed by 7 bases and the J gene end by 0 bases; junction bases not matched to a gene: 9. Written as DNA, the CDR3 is TGCGCCAGCCGACCGGACAGGGTGAGCTCCTACGAGCAGTACTTC. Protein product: CASRPDRVSSYEQYF. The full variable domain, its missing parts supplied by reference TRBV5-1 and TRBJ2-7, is KAGVTQTPRYLIKTRGQQVTLSCSPISGHRSVSWYQQTPGQGLQFLFEYFSETQRNKGNFPGRFSGRQFSNSRSEMNVSTLELGDSALYLCASRPDRVSSYEQYFGPGTRLTVT.

The CDR3 sequence: CASSRQGARGTDTQYF. As DNA, the CDR3 is TGTGCCAGCAGTAGACAGGGGGCGCGTGGCACAGATACGCAGTATTTT. The chain links TRBV5-6 to TRBJ2-3; TRBD1 matches 10 bases. This CDR3 contains 16 residues. The J segment lost 1 base and the V segment lost 5 bases, leaving 7 bases of the junction unmatched. Germline V gene lookup returns CDR1 SGHDT and CDR2 YYEEEE.

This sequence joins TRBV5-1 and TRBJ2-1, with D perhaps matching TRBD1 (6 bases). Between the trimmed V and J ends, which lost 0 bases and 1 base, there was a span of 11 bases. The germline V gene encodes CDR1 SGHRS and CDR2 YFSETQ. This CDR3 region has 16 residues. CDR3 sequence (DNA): TGCGCCAGCAGCTTGGACCCCCAGGGGTCCTACAATGAGCAGTTCTTC. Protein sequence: CASSLDPQGSYNEQFF.

The CDR3 DNA reads TGTGCCAGCAGCCAAGAGTCGACCAGGGTGTACAATGAGCAGTTCTTC. Residues: CASSQESTRVYNEQFF. This chain connects TRBV4-2 to TRBJ2-1; a possible D gene is TRBD1 (5 bases). The CDR3 runs 16 residues. The germline gives CDR1 LGHNA, CDR2 YNFKEQ. V was trimmed by 0 bases and J by 4 bases, leaving 13 bases between them.

CDR3 in amino acids: CATLPGGGDEQYF. Here the CDR3 DNA reads TGTGCCACCCTTCCGGGAGGGGGGGACGAGCAGTACTTC. The gene calls are TRBV6-6 and TRBJ2-7; 8 bases align to TRBD2. The CDR3 contains 13 residues. Trimming took 10 bases from V and 5 from J; bases not matched to a gene: 10. Germline CDR1 MNHNY, CDR2 SVGAGI (reference sequence).